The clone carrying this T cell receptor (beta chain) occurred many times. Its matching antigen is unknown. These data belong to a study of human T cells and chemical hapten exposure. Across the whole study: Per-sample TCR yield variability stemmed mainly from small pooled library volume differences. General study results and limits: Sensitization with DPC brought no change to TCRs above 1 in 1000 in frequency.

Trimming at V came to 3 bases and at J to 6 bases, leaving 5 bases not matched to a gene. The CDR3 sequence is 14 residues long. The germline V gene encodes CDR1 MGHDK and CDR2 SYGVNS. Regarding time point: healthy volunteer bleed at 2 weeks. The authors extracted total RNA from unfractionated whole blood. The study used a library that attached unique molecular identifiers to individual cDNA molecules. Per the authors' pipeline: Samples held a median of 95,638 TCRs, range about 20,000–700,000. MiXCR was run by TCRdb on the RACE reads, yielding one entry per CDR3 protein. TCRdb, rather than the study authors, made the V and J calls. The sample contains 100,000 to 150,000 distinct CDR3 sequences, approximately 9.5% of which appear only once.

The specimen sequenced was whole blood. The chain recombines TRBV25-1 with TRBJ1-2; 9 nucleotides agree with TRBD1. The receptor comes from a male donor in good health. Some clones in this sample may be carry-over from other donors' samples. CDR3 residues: CASSEAGQGNGYTF. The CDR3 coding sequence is TGTGCCAGCAGTGAGGCGGGACAGGGTAATGGCTACACCTTC.